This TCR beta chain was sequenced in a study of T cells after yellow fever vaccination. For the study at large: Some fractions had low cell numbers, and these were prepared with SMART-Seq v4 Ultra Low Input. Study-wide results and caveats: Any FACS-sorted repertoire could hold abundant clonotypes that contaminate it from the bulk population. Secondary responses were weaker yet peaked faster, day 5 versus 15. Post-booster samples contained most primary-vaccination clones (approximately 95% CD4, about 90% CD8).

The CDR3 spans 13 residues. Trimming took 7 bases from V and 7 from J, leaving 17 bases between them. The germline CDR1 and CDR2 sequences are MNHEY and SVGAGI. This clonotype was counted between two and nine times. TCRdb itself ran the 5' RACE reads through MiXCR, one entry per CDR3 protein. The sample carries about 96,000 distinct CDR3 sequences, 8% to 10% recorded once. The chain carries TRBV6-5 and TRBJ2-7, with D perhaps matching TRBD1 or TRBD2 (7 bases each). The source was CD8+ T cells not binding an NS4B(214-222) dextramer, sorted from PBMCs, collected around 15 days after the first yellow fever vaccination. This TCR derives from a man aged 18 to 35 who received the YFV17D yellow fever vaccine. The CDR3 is CASKHRGLREQYF. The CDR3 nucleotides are TGTGCCAGCAAGCACAGGGGACTACGGGAGCAGTACTTC.